The 18 T cell receptor beta chains below come from one sample, sequenced in a study of cytomegalovirus exposure and HLA in healthy donors. The PCR was carried out with 60 Vbeta primers and 13 Jbeta primers. Here immunoSEQ multiplex PCR was the method, and the copy in TCRdb shows in-frame clones only, minus some. The data hold about 110,000 clones, with roughly three quarters observed a single time. Sequencing was done on a sample of PBMCs. All receptors derive from a man in his forties in good health and CMV-seropositive.

This clone was counted a few times. The V and J genes are TRBV18 and TRBJ2-1, with 11 nucleotides matching TRBD2. This CDR3 region has 15 residues. V was clipped by 2 bases and J by 9 bases; unmatched bases: 6. Germline loops: CDR1 KGHSH, CDR2 LQKENI. CDR3 residues: CASSPFTSGRGEQFF. CDR3 sequence (DNA): TGTGCCAGCTCACCATTCACTAGCGGGAGAGGTGAGCAGTTCTTC.

The chain couples TRBV6-1 to TRBJ2-3; D is ambiguous. The germline V gene has CDR1 MNHNS and CDR2 SASEGT. Trimming shortened V by 0 bases and J by 0 bases, and 7 bases separated the two germline ends. CDR3 size: 15 residues. In DNA form, the CDR3 reads TGTGCCAGCAGTGAAGCCCAGATCAGCACAGATACGCAGTATTTT. This codes for CASSEAQISTDTQYF.

This chain links TRBV5-4 with TRBJ2-5; 10 bases are a match to TRBD2. Trimming removed 2 bases from V and 5 bases from J; junction bases left unmatched: 3. Germline-derived CDR1 and CDR2 are SGHNT and YYREEE (reference sequence). This CDR3 region has 14 residues. The CDR3 nucleotides read TGTGCCAGCAGCTTAGCGGGAGGGCCGGAGACCCAGTACTTC. The encoded protein is CASSLAGGPETQYF.

The rearrangement joins TRBV30 to TRBJ2-1; D is perhaps TRBD1 (6 bases). Trimming stripped 0 bases from V and 8 bases from J, with 14 bases between. Germline CDR1 is GTSNPN and CDR2 is SVGIG (reference sequence). The CDR3 extends over 14 amino acids. The CDR3 sequence is CAWSVLSRGDEQFF. Written as DNA, the CDR3 is TGTGCCTGGAGTGTACTTAGCAGGGGAGATGAGCAGTTCTTC.

This clone occurred a few times. The V call is TRBV29-1, the J call TRBJ2-3, with 9 bases matching TRBD2. The CDR3 loop spans 14 amino acids. Per the germline V gene, CDR1 is SQVTM and CDR2 is ANQGSEA. J lost 4 bases, V lost 5 bases, and 7 bases had no gene match. The CDR3 DNA reads TGCAGCGTTCAAGGACTAGCGAGCCCAGATACGCAGTATTTT. Translation: CSVQGLASPDTQYF.

This sequence joins TRBV4-2 and TRBJ2-5; 11 bases map to TRBD2. Trimming at V came to 0 bases and at J to 4 bases, leaving 1 base not matched to a gene. In germline, CDR1 is LGHNA, CDR2 YNFKEQ. The CDR3 loop spans 15 amino acids. The CDR3 DNA is TGTGCCAGCAGCCAAGATACTAGCGGGGGAGAGACCCAGTACTTC. Residues: CASSQDTSGGETQYF.

The CDR3, as DNA: TGTGCCAGCAGCCAATCGAGACAGGGAAATGAAAAACTGTTTTTT. It codes for CASSQSRQGNEKLFF. This rearrangement joins TRBV16 to TRBJ1-4; 7 bases agree with TRBD1. From germline, CDR1 is KGHSY and CDR2 FQNENV. V lost 0 bases, J lost 5 bases, and 3 bases stayed unmatched. The CDR3 totals 15 residues.

This sequence joins TRBV5-1 and TRBJ2-3; 13 positions agree with TRBD2. Germline CDR1 is SGHRS and CDR2 is YFSETQ. The CDR3 contains 15 residues. J was trimmed by 6 bases and V by 3 bases; bases with no gene match: 4. The CDR3 loop is CASSWTSGSLDTQYF. The CDR3 DNA is TGCGCCAGCAGCTGGACTAGCGGGAGCTTGGATACGCAGTATTTT.

The chain employs TRBV4-1 and TRBJ2-1; TRBD2 matches at 10 bases. V gave up 1 base and J gave up 6 bases; unmatched junction bases: 3. CDR1 and CDR2 (germline): MGHRA, YSYEKL. The CDR3 spans 15 residues. As DNA, the CDR3 is TGCGCCAGCAGCCAAGCGACTAGCGGGTCCAATGAGCAGTTCTTC. This encodes CASSQATSGSNEQFF.

V usage is TRBV2 and J usage is TRBJ2-2, with D maybe TRBD1 (6 bases). V shed 11 bases and J shed 3 bases, with 16 bases lying between them. CDR3 length: 14 amino acids. Looked up from germline, CDR1 is SNHLY and CDR2 is FYNNEI. CDR3 residues: CAVGRGSDTGELFF. CDR3 bases: TGTGCCGTCGGCAGGGGCTCGGACACCGGGGAGCTGTTTTTT.

V gene TRBV15 combines with J gene TRBJ1-2; no clear D. Trimming left V 3 bases short and J 4 bases short, with 18 bases between. Looked up from germline, CDR1 is LNHNV and CDR2 is YYDKDF (reference sequence). This CDR3 is built from 16 residues. The CDR3 here is CATSSHKSGPSYGYTF. CDR3 nucleotide sequence: TGTGCCACCAGCAGTCACAAGAGTGGGCCCAGCTATGGCTACACCTTC.

V is TRBV6-5 and J is TRBJ1-4; 7 bases agree with TRBD1. Germline V gives CDR1 MNHEY, CDR2 SVGAGI. Trimming took 0 bases from V and 7 from J; bases not matched to a gene: 2. This CDR3 comprises 14 residues. CDR3 DNA: TGTGCCAGCAGTTACTCGCAGGGGGGTGAAAAACTGTTTTTT. Translation gives CASSYSQGGEKLFF.

In this sample, this clone turned up once. The chain is built from TRBV7-9 and TRBJ2-3, with TRBD2 matching 10 bases. Germline CDR1 SEHNR, CDR2 FQNEAQ (reference sequence). With V trimmed by 7 bases and J by 6 bases, 4 bases remained unmatched. This CDR3 is built from 13 residues. CDR3 region: CASMTSGWDTQYF. The CDR3 DNA reads TGTGCCAGCATGACTAGCGGGTGGGATACGCAGTATTTT.

The chain recombines TRBV4-1 with TRBJ2-7; no reliable D call. Trimming cost V 4 bases and J 2 bases, with 12 bases left between them. Looked up from germline, CDR1 is MGHRA and CDR2 is YSYEKL. This CDR3 has 14 residues. CDR3 protein: CASSPKAGAYEQYF. In DNA, the CDR3 is TGCGCCAGCAGCCCCAAGGCCGGAGCCTACGAGCAGTACTTC.

In regard to this clone: Other DNA sequences in this sample translate to the same CDR3. This chain uses TRBV5-1 with TRBJ2-5; the match to TRBD2 covers 14 bases. V gave up 4 bases and J gave up 3 bases; unmatched junction bases: 5. This CDR3 is built from 16 residues. Looked up from germline, CDR1 is SGHRS and CDR2 is YFSETQ. CDR3 protein: CASSRGLAGVEETQYF. In nucleotides, the CDR3 is TGCGCCAGCAGCCGGGGACTAGCGGGAGTTGAAGAGACCCAGTACTTC. Based on the CDR3 plus reference TRBV5-1 and TRBJ2-5, the full variable domain is KAGVTQTPRYLIKTRGQQVTLSCSPISGHRSVSWYQQTPGQGLQFLFEYFSETQRNKGNFPGRFSGRQFSNSRSEMNVSTLELGDSALYLCASSRGLAGVEETQYFGPGTRLLVL.

The V call is TRBV18, the J call TRBJ2-7; the D gene is possibly TRBD2 (7 bases). In germline, CDR1 is KGHSH, CDR2 LQKENI. The CDR3 sequence is 15 residues long. Trimming cost V 2 bases and J 0 bases, with 11 bases left between them. This chain's CDR3 is CASSPRGGSSYEQYV. CDR3 DNA sequence: TGTGCCAGCTCACCAAGGGGGGGGAGCTCCTACGAGCAGTACGTC.

The J gene is TRBJ1-4, the V gene TRBV19; no clear D gene. Germline V lookup: CDR1 LNHDA, CDR2 SQIVND (reference sequence). V lost 2 bases, J lost 0 bases, and 4 bases lay in between. The CDR3 loop spans 14 amino acids. The CDR3 sequence: CASSIPATNEKLFF. The CDR3 region has the DNA TGTGCCAGTAGTATACCAGCAACTAATGAAAAACTGTTTTTT.

The chain links TRBV30 to TRBJ2-3, with D possibly being TRBD2 (6 bases). V was pared by 3 bases and J by 7 bases, with 8 bases between. The V gene's germline CDR1 is GTSNPN and CDR2 SVGIG (reference sequence). The CDR3 totals 11 residues. CDR3 in amino acids: CAWSGRHTQYF. CDR3 coding DNA: TGTGCCTGGAGCGGGAGACATACGCAGTATTTT. The full variable domain, with the rest looked up from reference TRBV30 and TRBJ2-3, is SQTIHQWPATLVQPVGSPLSLECTVEGTSNPNLYWYRQAAGRGLQLLFYSVGIGQISSEVPQNLSASRPQDRQFILSSKKLLLSDSGFYLCAWSGRHTQYFGPGTRLTVL.